This T cell receptor beta chain originates from a study of shared clonotypes between healthy human individuals. After removal of 4 bases from V and 4 bases from J, the junction contained 3 bases not matched to a gene. CDR3 length equals 13 residues. Germline values: CDR1 SGHRS, CDR2 YFSETQ. This clone was observed a handful of times. Its antigen is as yet unknown. Only in-frame clones appear in the TCRdb table, and some are missing; sequencing was by immunoSEQ multiplex PCR. Among some 2,400,000 clones listed, approximately 96% were seen once. A CD45RA-negative memory subset and a CD45RA+ naive subset were separated from the CD4+ cells. Overall study findings and caveats: Sharing across four donors was seen in approximately 5.2% of naive CD4 clonotypes. A reduction in generation probabilities was seen for non-shared clonotypes relative to those shared by all four donors. A small donor pool kept down the genetic and exposure-history diversity that was represented.

The chain combines TRBV5-1 with TRBJ1-1, with 8 bases identical to TRBD1. The sequenced material came from naive CD4+ T cells sorted from blood. Subset here: CD45RA+ positively selected. The receptor was derived from a man younger than 35 in good health. The CDR3 region has the DNA TGCGCCAGCAGCGTGACAGGGGCCACTGAAGCTTTCTTT. Amino acids: CASSVTGATEAFF.